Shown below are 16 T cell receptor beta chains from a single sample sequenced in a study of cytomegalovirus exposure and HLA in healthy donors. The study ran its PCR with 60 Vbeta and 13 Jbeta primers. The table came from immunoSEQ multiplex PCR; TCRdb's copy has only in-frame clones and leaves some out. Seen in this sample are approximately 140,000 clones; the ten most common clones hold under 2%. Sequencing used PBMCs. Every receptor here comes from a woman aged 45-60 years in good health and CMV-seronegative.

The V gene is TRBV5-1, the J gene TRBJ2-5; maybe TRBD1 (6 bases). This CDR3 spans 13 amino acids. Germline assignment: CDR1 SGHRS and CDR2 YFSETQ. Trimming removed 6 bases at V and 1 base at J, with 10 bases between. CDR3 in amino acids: CASTSRGQETQYF. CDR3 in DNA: TGCGCCAGCACCTCCAGGGGCCAAGAGACCCAGTACTTC.

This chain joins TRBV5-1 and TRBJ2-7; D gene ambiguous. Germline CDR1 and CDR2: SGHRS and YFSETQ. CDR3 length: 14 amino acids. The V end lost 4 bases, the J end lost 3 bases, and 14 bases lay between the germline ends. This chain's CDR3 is CASSAATENYEQYF. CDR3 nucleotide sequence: TGCGCCAGCAGCGCGGCGACGGAGAACTACGAGCAGTACTTC.

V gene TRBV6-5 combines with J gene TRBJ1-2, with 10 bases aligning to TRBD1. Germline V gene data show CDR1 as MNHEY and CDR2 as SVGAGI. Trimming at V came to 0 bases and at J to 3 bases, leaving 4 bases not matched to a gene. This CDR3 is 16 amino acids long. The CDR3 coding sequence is TGTGCCAGCAGTTACTCCCGACAGGGGGCGTACTATGGCTACACCTTC. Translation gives CASSYSRQGAYYGYTF.

CDR3 in amino acids: CASSVGQGAMATNEKLFF. In DNA form, the CDR3 reads TGTGCCAGCAGCGTAGGTCAGGGGGCTATGGCAACTAATGAAAAACTGTTTTTT. This chain connects TRBV9 to TRBJ1-4, with 8 bases lining up with TRBD1. Losses at the gene ends were 0 bases for V and 0 bases for J; bases not matched to a gene: 7. From germline, CDR1 is SGDLS and CDR2 YYNGEE. The CDR3 totals 18 residues.

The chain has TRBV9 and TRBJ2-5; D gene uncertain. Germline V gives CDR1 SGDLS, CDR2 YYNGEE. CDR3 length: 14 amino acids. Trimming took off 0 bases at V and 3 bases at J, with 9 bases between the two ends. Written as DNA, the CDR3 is TGTGCCAGCAGCGTAGGGTTTTTAGAAGAGACCCAGTACTTC. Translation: CASSVGFLEETQYF.

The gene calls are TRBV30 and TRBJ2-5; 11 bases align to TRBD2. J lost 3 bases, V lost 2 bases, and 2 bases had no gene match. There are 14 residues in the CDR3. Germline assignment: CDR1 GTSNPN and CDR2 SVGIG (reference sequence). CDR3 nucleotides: TGTGCCTGGAGTCCGGGACTAGCGGAAGAGACCCAGTACTTC. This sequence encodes CAWSPGLAEETQYF.

CDR3 coding DNA: TGTGCCAGCAGTCCGCTAGCGGGATTTTCCTACAATGAGCAGTTCTTC. This sequence encodes CASSPLAGFSYNEQFF. The chain joins TRBV6-6 to TRBJ2-1; 9 nucleotides match TRBD2. Germline CDR1 MNHNY, CDR2 SVGAGI (reference sequence). This CDR3 region has 16 residues. V lost 5 bases to trimming and J lost 1 base; unmatched junction nucleotides: 6.

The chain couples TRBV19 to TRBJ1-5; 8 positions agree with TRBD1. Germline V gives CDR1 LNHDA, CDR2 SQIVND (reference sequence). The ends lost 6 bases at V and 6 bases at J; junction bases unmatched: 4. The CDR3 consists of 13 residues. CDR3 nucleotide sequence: TGTGCCAGTAGCGGACAGGGCGGTCAGCCCCAGCATTTT. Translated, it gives CASSGQGGQPQHF.

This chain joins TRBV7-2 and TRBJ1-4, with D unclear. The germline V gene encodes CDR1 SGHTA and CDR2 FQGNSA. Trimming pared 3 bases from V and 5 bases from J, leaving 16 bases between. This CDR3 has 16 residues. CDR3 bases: TGTGCCAGCAGCTTCCTACCTGCAAGCGGAAATGAAAAACTGTTTTTT. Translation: CASSFLPASGNEKLFF.

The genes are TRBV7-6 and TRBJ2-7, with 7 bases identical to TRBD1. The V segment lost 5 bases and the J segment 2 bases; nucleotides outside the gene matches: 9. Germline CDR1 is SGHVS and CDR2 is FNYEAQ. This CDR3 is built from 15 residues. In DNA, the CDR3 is TGTGCCAGCAGCCCTAAGGACAGGAGCGCCTACGAGCAGTACTTC. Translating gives CASSPKDRSAYEQYF. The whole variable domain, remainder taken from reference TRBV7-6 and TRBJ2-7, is GAGVSQSPRYKVTKRGQDVALRCDPISGHVSLYWYRQALGQGPEFLTYFNYEAQQDKSGLPNDRFSAERPEGSISTLTIQRTEQRDSAMYRCASSPKDRSAYEQYFGPGTRLTVT.

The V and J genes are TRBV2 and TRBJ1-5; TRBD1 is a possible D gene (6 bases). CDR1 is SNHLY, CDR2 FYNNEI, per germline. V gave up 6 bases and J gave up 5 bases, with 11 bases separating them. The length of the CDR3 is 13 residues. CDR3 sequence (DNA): TGTGCCAGCAGCAGGACAGTTTATCAGCCCCAGCATTTT. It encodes CASSRTVYQPQHF.

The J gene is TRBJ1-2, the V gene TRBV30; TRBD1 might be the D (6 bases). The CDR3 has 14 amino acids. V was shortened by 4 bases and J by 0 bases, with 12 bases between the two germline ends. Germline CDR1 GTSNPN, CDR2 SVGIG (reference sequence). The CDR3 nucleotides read TGTGCCTGGACACGAGGGGGAGCTAACTATGGCTACACCTTC. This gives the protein CAWTRGGANYGYTF.

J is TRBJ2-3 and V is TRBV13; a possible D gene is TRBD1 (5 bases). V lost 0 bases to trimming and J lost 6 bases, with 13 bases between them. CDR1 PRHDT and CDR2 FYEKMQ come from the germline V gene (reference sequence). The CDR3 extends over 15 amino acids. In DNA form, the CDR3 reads TGTGCCAGCAGCTTAGGCCAGGGAAATTTGGATACGCAGTATTTT. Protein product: CASSLGQGNLDTQYF.

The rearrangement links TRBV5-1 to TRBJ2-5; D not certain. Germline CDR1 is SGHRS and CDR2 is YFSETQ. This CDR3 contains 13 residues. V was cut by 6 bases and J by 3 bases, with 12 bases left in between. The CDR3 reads CASNLMREETQYF. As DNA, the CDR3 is TGCGCCAGCAATCTCATGCGTGAAGAGACCCAGTACTTC.

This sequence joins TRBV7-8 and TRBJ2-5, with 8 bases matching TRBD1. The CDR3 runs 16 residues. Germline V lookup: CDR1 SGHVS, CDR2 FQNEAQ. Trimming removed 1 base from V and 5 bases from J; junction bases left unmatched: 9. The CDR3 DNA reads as TGTGCCAGCAGCTTAGTTGCAGGGGGCCTCTCGGAGACCCAGTACTTC. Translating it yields CASSLVAGGLSETQYF.

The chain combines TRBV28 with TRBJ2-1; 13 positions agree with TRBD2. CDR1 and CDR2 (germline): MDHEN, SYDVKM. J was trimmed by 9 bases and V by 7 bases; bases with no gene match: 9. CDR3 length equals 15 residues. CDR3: CASIKGTSGTSEQFF. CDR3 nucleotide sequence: TGTGCCAGCATAAAGGGGACTAGCGGGACTAGTGAGCAGTTCTTC.